The next 8 T cell receptor beta chains were all read from a single sample in a study of T cell changes during pregnancy in multiple sclerosis. The assay was immunoSEQ multiplex PCR, and TCRdb's table has in-frame clones only and misses some. This table has 20,000 to 25,000 clones, more than 70% appearing once. This sample comprised CD8+ T cells from peripheral blood mononuclear cells, obtained before pregnancy. Receptor source: a female donor with multiple sclerosis, enrolled in a pregnancy study.

This chain links TRBV18 with TRBJ1-2; perhaps TRBD1 as D (6 bases). Germline CDR1 reads KGHSH; CDR2 reads LQKENI. The V and J ends lost 1 base and 6 bases respectively, with 15 bases between them. The CDR3 is made up of 15 amino acids. The CDR3 coding sequence is TGTGCCAGCTCACCACTCCCAGGGGTGAGGGATGGCTACACCTTC. This translates into CASSPLPGVRDGYTF.

The J gene is TRBJ2-6, the V gene TRBV28; tentatively, D is TRBD1 (6 bases). V was clipped by 3 bases and J by 0 bases, with 21 bases between them. The CDR3 has 20 amino acids. CDR1 MDHEN and CDR2 SYDVKM come from the germline V gene. CDR3 in DNA: TGTGCCAGCAGTTTCTCCGACCCGGGACATAGGACCTCTGGGGCCAACGTCCTGACTTTC. It encodes CASSFSDPGHRTSGANVLTF.

The rearrangement joins TRBV11-1 to TRBJ2-7; 8 bases align to TRBD2. Losses at the gene ends were 6 bases for V and 7 bases for J; bases not matched to a gene: 8. Germline values: CDR1 SGHAT, CDR2 FQDESV (reference sequence). The CDR3 length is 13 residues. The CDR3 spells CASSESGGWEQYF. In DNA, the CDR3 is TGTGCCAGCAGTGAATCGGGAGGGTGGGAGCAGTACTTC. Together with reference TRBV11-1 and TRBJ2-7, the CDR3 gives the full variable domain: EAEVAQSPRYKITEKSQAVAFWCDPISGHATLYWYRQILGQGPELLVQFQDESVVDDSQLPKDRFSAERLKGVDSTLKIQPAELGDSAMYLCASSESGGWEQYFGPGTRLTVT.

This chain connects TRBV27 to TRBJ2-3; D gene unclear. CDR3 length: 15 residues. V was clipped by 3 bases and J by 7 bases, with 17 bases between them. Germline CDR1 MNHEY, CDR2 SMNVEV (reference sequence). CDR3 region: CASSLMAAKSNTQYF. The DNA for the CDR3 is TGTGCCAGCAGTTTGATGGCGGCTAAAAGTAATACGCAGTATTTT.

The chain recombines TRBV29-1 with TRBJ2-2; no clear D. The CDR3 is 12 residues long. Germline V gives CDR1 SQVTM, CDR2 ANQGSEA. V lost 7 bases to trimming and J lost 6 bases, with 12 bases between them. The CDR3 loop reads CSAAPQSGELFF. The CDR3 DNA reads as TGCAGCGCCGCCCCCCAGTCCGGGGAGCTGTTTTTT.

The chain joins TRBV5-1 to TRBJ2-5, with 12 bases fitting TRBD2. This CDR3 is 15 amino acids long. V shed 4 bases, J shed 4 bases, and the junction held 5 bases outside the gene matches. Germline-derived CDR1 and CDR2 are SGHRS and YFSETQ. As DNA, the CDR3 is TGCGCCAGCAGCCTGACTAGCGGGAGTACAGAGACCCAGTACTTC. Protein: CASSLTSGSTETQYF.

The rearrangement links TRBV7-9 to TRBJ1-5, with TRBD1 identical over 7 bases. The CDR3 sequence is 15 residues long. Germline values: CDR1 SEHNR, CDR2 FQNEAQ (reference sequence). V lost 4 bases, J lost 2 bases, and 5 bases stayed unmatched. The CDR3 bases are TGTGCCAGCAGCTCACAGGGGATCGGCAATCAGCCCCAGCATTTT. Its translation: CASSSQGIGNQPQHF.

V usage is TRBV4-1 and J usage is TRBJ1-2; tentatively, D is TRBD1 (6 bases). The CDR3 runs 13 residues. Germline CDR1 and CDR2: MGHRA and YSYEKL. V was pared by 6 bases and J by 3 bases, with 11 bases between. DNA of the CDR3: TGCGCCAGCAGTCCACAGGGTCACTATGGCTACACCTTC. Translated, it gives CASSPQGHYGYTF.